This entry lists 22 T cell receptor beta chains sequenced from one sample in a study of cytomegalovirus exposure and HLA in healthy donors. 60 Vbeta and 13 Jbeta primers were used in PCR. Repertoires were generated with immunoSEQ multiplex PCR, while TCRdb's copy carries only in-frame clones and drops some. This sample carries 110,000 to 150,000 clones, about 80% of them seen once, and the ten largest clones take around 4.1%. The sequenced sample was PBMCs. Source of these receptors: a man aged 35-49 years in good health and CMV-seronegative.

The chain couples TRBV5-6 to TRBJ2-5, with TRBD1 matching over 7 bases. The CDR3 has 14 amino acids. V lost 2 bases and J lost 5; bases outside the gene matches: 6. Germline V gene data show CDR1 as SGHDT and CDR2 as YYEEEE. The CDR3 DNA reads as TGTGCCAGCAGCTTTACAGGGGTTAGGGAGACCCAGTACTTC. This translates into CASSFTGVRETQYF.

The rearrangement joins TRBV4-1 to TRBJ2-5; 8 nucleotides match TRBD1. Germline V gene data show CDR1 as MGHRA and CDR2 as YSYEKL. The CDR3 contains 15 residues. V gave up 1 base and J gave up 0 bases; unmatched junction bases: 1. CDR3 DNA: TGCGCCAGCAGCCAAGTACAGGGGGACCAAGAGACCCAGTACTTC. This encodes CASSQVQGDQETQYF.

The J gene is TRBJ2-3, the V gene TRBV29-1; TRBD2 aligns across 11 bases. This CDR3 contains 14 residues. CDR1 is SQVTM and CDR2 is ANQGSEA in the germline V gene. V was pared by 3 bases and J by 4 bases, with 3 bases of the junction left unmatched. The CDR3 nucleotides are TGCAGCGTTGATCCTAGCGGGGGGCCAGATACGCAGTATTTT. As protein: CSVDPSGGPDTQYF.

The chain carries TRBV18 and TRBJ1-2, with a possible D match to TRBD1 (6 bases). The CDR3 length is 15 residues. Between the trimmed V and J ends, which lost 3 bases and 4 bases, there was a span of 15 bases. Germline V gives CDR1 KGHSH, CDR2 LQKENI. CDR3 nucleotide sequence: TGTGCCAGCTCACCTTTGGTAGGGGGTAGCTATGGCTACACCTTC. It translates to CASSPLVGGSYGYTF.

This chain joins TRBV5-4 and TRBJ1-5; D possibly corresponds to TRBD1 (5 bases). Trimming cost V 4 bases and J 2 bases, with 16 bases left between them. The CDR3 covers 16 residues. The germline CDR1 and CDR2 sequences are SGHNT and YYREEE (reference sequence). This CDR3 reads CASSIGGGFGNQPQHF. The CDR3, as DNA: TGTGCCAGCAGCATCGGGGGGGGGTTCGGCAATCAGCCCCAGCATTTT.

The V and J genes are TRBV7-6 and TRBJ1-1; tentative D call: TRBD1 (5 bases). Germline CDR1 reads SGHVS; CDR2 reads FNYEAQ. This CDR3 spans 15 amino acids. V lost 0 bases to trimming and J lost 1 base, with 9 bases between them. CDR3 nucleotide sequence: TGTGCCAGCAGCTTAGCGTACCAGGGGAACACTGAAGCTTTCTTT. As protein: CASSLAYQGNTEAFF.

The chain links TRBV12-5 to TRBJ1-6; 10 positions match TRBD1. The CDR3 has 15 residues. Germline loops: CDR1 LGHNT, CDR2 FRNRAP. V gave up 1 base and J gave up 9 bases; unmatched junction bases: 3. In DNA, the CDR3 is TGTGCTAGTGGTTTGGATGGGACAGGGGTTTCACCCCTCCACTTT. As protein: CASGLDGTGVSPLHF. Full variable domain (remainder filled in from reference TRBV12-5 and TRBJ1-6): DARVTQTPRHKVTEMGQEVTMRCQPILGHNTVFWYRQTMMQGLELLAYFRNRAPLDDSGMPKDRFSAEMPDATLATLKIQPSEPRDSAVYFCASGLDGTGVSPLHFGNGTRLTVT.

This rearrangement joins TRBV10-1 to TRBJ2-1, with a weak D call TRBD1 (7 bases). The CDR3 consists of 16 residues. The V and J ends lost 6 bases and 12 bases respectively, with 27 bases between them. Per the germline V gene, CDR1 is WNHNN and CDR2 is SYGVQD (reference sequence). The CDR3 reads CASSRGQLGPLGRQFF. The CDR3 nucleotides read TGCGCCAGCAGCAGGGGACAGTTGGGCCCTCTCGGGAGGCAGTTCTTC.

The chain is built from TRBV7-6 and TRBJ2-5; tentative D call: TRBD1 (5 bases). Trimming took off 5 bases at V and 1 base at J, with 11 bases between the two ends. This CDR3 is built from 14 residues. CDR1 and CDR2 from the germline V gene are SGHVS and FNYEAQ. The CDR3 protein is CASSLGGAQETQYF. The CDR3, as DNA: TGTGCCAGCAGCCTAGGTGGGGCCCAAGAGACCCAGTACTTC.

CDR3 in DNA: TGTGCCAGCAGTCCCGGGCCCAGGGGCACTGAAGCTTTCTTT. Its protein product is CASSPGPRGTEAFF. This chain uses TRBV28 with TRBJ1-1, with a possible D match to TRBD1 (6 bases). CDR1 and CDR2 from the germline V gene are MDHEN and SYDVKM. Trimming cost V 5 bases and J 4 bases, with 14 bases left between them. The CDR3 has 14 amino acids.

In DNA form, the CDR3 reads TGTGCCAGCAGCAATTTTCTCGCTCGCGTTAATTTCTACAATGAGCAGTTCTTC. Amino acid sequence: CASSNFLARVNFYNEQFF. V is TRBV21-1 and J is TRBJ2-1; the table assigns TRBD2, which was not confirmed against the DNA. TRBV21-1 is deemed a pseudogene. The CDR3 sequence is 18 residues long.

CDR3 in amino acids: CASSEAGQGPPVGEQYF. The CDR3 region has the DNA TGTGCCAGCAGTGAGGCCGGACAGGGACCTCCGGTTGGGGAGCAGTACTTC. This sequence joins TRBV6-1 and TRBJ2-5; 8 nucleotides agree with TRBD1. CDR1 and CDR2 from the germline V gene are MNHNS and SASEGT. This CDR3 is built from 17 residues. Trimming removed 3 bases from V and 11 bases from J; junction bases left unmatched: 20.

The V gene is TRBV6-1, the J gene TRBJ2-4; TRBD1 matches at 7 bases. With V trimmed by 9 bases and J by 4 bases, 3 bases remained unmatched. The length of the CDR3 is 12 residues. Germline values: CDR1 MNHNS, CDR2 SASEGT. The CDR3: CASGQAKNIQYF. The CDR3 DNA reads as TGTGCCAGTGGACAGGCTAAAAACATTCAGTACTTC.

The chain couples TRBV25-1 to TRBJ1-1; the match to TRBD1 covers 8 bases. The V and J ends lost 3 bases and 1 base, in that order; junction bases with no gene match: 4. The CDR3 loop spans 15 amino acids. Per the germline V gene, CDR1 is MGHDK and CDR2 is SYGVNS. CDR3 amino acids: CASSDYGQGNTEAFF. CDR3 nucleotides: TGTGCCAGCAGTGACTACGGACAGGGGAACACTGAAGCTTTCTTT.

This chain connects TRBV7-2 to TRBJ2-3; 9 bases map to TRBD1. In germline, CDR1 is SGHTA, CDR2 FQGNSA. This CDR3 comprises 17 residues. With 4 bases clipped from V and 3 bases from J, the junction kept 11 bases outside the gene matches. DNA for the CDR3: TGTGCCAGCAGCTCCCAGGACAGGGGTGGTTTTACAGATACGCAGTATTTT. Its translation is CASSSQDRGGFTDTQYF.

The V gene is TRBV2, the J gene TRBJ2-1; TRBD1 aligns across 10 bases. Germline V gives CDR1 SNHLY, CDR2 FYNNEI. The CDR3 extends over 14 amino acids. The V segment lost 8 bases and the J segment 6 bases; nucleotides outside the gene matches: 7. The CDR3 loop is CASGGQGWGNEQFF. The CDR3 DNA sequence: TGTGCCAGCGGGGGACAGGGGTGGGGCAATGAGCAGTTCTTC. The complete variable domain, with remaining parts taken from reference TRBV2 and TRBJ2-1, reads EPEVTQTPSHQVTQMGQEVILRCVPISNHLYFYWYRQILGQKVEFLVSFYNNEISEKSEIFDDQFSVERPDGSNFTLKIRSTKLEDSAMYFCASGGQGWGNEQFFGPGTRLTVL.

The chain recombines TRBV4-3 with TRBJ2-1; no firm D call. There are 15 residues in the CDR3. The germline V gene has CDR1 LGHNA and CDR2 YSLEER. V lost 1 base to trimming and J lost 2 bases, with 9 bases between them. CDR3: CASSQALVAYNEQFF. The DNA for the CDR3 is TGCGCCAGCAGCCAAGCTCTAGTAGCCTACAATGAGCAGTTCTTC.

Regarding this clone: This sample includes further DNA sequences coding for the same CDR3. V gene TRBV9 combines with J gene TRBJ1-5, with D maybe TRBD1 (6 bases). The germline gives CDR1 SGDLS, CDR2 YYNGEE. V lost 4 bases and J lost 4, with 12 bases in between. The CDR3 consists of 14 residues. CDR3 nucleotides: TGTGCCAGCAGCCCCAATACAGGGAATCAGCCCCAGCATTTT. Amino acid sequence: CASSPNTGNQPQHF.

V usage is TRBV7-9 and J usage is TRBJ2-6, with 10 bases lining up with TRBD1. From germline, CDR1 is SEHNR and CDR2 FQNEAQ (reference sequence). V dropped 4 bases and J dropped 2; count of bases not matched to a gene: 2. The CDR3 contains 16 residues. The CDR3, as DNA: TGTGCCAGCAGCTCCGGGACAGGGGCTGGGGCCAACGTCCTGACTTTC. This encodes CASSSGTGAGANVLTF.

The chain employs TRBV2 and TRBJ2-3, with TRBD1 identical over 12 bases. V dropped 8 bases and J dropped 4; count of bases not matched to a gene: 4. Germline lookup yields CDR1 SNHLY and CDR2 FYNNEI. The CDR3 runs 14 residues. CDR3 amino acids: CASAGQGASDTQYF. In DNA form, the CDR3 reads TGTGCCAGCGCGGGACAGGGGGCCTCAGATACGCAGTATTTT.

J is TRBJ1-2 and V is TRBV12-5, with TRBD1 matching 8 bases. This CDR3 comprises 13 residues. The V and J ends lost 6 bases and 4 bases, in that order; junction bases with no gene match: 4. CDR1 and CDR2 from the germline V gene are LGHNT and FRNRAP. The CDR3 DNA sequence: TGTGCTAGTGGACTGACAGGGGCCTATGGCTACACCTTC. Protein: CASGLTGAYGYTF.

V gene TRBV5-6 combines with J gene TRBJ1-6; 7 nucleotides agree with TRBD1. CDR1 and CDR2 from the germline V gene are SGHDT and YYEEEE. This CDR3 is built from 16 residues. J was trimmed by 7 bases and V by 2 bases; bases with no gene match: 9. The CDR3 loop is CASSLVGTDLNSPLHF. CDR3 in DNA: TGTGCCAGCAGCTTAGTCGGGACAGACCTAAATTCACCCCTCCACTTT.